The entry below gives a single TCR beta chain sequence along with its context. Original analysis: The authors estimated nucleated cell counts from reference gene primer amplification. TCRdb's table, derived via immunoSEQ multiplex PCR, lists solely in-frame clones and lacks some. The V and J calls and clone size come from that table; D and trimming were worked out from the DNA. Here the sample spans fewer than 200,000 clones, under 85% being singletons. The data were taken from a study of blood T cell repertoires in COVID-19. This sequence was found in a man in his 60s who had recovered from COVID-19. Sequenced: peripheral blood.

This chain's CDR3 is CATSDLGRTAQETQYF. CDR3 DNA: TGTGCCACCAGTGATTTAGGGCGGACAGCCCAAGAGACCCAGTACTTC. The V and J genes are TRBV24-1 and TRBJ2-5, with D maybe TRBD1 (6 bases). With 1 base removed from V and 1 base from J, the gap between germline ends came to 12 bases. The CDR3 spans 16 residues. Looked up from germline, CDR1 is KGHDR and CDR2 is SFDVKD.